This TCR beta chain was captured in a study of blood T cells in healthy people across ages. Study-wide context: When template switching was applied, about one barcoded beta molecule was captured per two T cells. Study conclusions and caveats: Total diversity from one million sequenced T cells was likely underestimated. The lack of PBMC sorting stopped any conclusive naive versus antigen-experienced comparison.

About this clonotype itself: Its antigen is currently unknown.

Each sample yielded at least 6 micrograms of PBMC total RNA. Primed by a sample-barcoded 5' primer and a J-beta primer mix, a second PCR proceeded for 7 to 11 cycles. TCRdb used MiXCR to reprocess the 5' RACE reads, holding one entry per CDR3 protein. Of roughly 1.9 million distinct CDR3 sequences in the sample, approximately 40% were seen once. Germline CDR1 and CDR2: MNHEY and SVGAGI. The length of the CDR3 is 14 residues. V lost 10 bases and J lost 0; bases outside the gene matches: 8. This sequence was found in a human donor in good health. The V gene is TRBV6-5, the J gene TRBJ2-7; 8 nucleotides align to TRBD1. The specimen sequenced was blood. CDR3 sequence: CATRRDRSSYEQYF. CDR3 coding DNA: TGTGCCACCCGCAGGGACAGGAGCTCCTACGAGCAGTACTTC.